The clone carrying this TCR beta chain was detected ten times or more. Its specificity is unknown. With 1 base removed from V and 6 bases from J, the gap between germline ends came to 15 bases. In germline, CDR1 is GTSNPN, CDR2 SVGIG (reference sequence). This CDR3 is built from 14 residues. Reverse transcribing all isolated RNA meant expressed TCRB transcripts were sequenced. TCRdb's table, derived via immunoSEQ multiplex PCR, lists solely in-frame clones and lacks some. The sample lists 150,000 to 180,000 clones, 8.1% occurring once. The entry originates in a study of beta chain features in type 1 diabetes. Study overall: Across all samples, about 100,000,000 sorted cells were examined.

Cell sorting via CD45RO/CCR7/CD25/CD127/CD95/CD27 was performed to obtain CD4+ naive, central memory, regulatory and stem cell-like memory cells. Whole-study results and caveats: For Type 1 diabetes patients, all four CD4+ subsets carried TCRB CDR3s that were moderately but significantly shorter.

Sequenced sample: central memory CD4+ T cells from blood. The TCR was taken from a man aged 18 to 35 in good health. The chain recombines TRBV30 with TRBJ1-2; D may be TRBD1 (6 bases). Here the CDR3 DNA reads TGTGCCTGGAGTGCACGGGACACCTGGAATGGCTACACCTTC. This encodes CAWSARDTWNGYTF.